The 27 T cell receptor beta chains below come from one sample, sequenced in a study of beta chain features in type 1 diabetes. The isolated RNA, all of it, was reverse transcribed, so expressed TCRB transcripts were what got sequenced. TCRdb's table, derived via immunoSEQ multiplex PCR, lists solely in-frame clones and lacks some. The sample records about 410,000 clones, approximately 15% being singletons. The sample was naive CD4+ T cells from blood. These receptors all stem from a man aged 25 to 40 in good health.

The chain couples TRBV12-5 to TRBJ1-1; a weak D match, TRBD1 (6 bases). The V gene lost 6 bases and the J gene lost 2 bases, with 10 bases spanning the gap. The CDR3 covers 13 residues. Looked up from germline, CDR1 is LGHNT and CDR2 is FRNRAP. In DNA, the CDR3 is TGTGCTAGTGGACAACAGGGAAACACTGAAGCTTTCTTT. This sequence encodes CASGQQGNTEAFF. Full variable domain (rest looked up from reference TRBV12-5 and TRBJ1-1): DARVTQTPRHKVTEMGQEVTMRCQPILGHNTVFWYRQTMMQGLELLAYFRNRAPLDDSGMPKDRFSAEMPDATLATLKIQPSEPRDSAVYFCASGQQGNTEAFFGQGTRLTVV.

This clone was counted only a few times. The chain carries TRBV2 and TRBJ1-1; no clear D. Germline loops: CDR1 SNHLY, CDR2 FYNNEI. The CDR3 totals 13 residues. V was trimmed by 2 bases and J by 1 base, leaving 5 bases between them. CDR3 sequence: CASSERKNTEAFF. CDR3 coding DNA: TGTGCCAGCAGTGAACGGAAGAACACTGAAGCTTTCTTT. The variable domain in full, with the rest retrieved from reference TRBV2 and TRBJ1-1, is EPEVTQTPSHQVTQMGQEVILRCVPISNHLYFYWYRQILGQKVEFLVSFYNNEISEKSEIFDDQFSVERPDGSNFTLKIRSTKLEDSAMYFCASSERKNTEAFFGQGTRLTVV.

This clone was recorded a few times. This chain links TRBV7-9 with TRBJ1-2, with D possibly matching TRBD1 (5 bases). Trimming removed 5 bases at V and 6 bases at J, with 13 bases between. CDR1 is SEHNR and CDR2 is FQNEAQ in the germline V gene (reference sequence). The CDR3 is made up of 13 amino acids. The CDR3 coding sequence is TGTGCCAGCAGCCGGACACAGTCACATGGCTACACCTTC. Translated: CASSRTQSHGYTF.

The rearrangement joins TRBV18 to TRBJ1-5; D ambiguous. V was clipped by 3 bases and J by 7 bases, with 19 bases between them. The germline V gene has CDR1 KGHSH and CDR2 LQKENI. The CDR3 consists of 16 residues. The chain's CDR3 is CASSPRFLGLRQPQHF. As DNA, the CDR3 is TGTGCCAGCTCACCCCGTTTTCTCGGGCTTCGACAGCCCCAGCATTTT.

V usage is TRBV9 and J usage is TRBJ2-1; 9 nucleotides align to TRBD2. The CDR3 contains 16 residues. Germline-derived CDR1 and CDR2 are SGDLS and YYNGEE. V shed 0 bases, J shed 5 bases, and the junction held 6 bases outside the gene matches. CDR3 residues: CASSVAGGRVNNEQFF. The CDR3 DNA follows: TGTGCCAGCAGCGTAGCGGGCGGGAGGGTAAACAATGAGCAGTTCTTC.

This clone was counted between two and nine times. This chain connects TRBV19 to TRBJ2-1, with 8 bases that match TRBD1. J gave up 2 bases and V 6 bases, and 12 bases lay outside the gene matches. There are 17 residues in the CDR3. Germline V gives CDR1 LNHDA, CDR2 SQIVND (reference sequence). This chain's CDR3 is CASSPRSRTGPYNEQFF. The CDR3 coding sequence is TGTGCCAGTAGCCCCCGGAGTCGGACAGGGCCCTACAATGAGCAGTTCTTC.

This clone turned up a few times. This rearrangement joins TRBV23-1 to TRBJ1-2, with D perhaps matching TRBD1 (5 bases). TRBV23-1 is flagged as an ORF with uncertain function. The V end was cut by 8 bases, the J end by 1 base, with 14 bases between. The CDR3 length is 14 residues. The CDR3 sequence is CASGRTGCNYGYTF. CDR3 in DNA: TGCGCCAGCGGGCGAACAGGATGTAACTATGGCTACACCTTC.

Only a few counts were recorded for this clone. This chain uses TRBV19 with TRBJ2-6, with 8 bases lining up with TRBD1. CDR1 and CDR2 (germline): LNHDA, SQIVND (reference sequence). The length of the CDR3 is 22 residues. V shed 4 bases, J shed 0 bases, and the junction held 20 bases outside the gene matches. The CDR3 reads CASSTFWRTGTRISSGANVLTF. CDR3 DNA sequence: TGTGCCAGTAGTACGTTTTGGAGGACAGGGACCCGAATTAGCTCTGGGGCCAACGTCCTGACTTTC. The full variable domain, completed using reference TRBV19 and TRBJ2-6, is DGGITQSPKYLFRKEGQNVTLSCEQNLNHDAMYWYRQDPGQGLRLIYYSQIVNDFQKGDIAEGYSVSREKKESFPLTVTSAQKNPTAFYLCASSTFWRTGTRISSGANVLTFGAGSRLTVL.

The chain uses TRBV19 and TRBJ2-1; TRBD1 is a possible D gene (7 bases). Per germline, CDR1 LNHDA and CDR2 SQIVND (reference sequence). The V end was cut by 9 bases, the J end by 7 bases, with 19 bases between. The CDR3 loop spans 14 amino acids. The CDR3 bases are TGTGCCAGCCGGGGGACAGCCCTGGGGAATGAGCAGTTCTTC. This encodes CASRGTALGNEQFF.

This clone was counted between two and nine times. This chain joins TRBV5-4 and TRBJ2-2, with D perhaps matching TRBD1 (5 bases). Germline V gene lookup returns CDR1 SGHNT and CDR2 YYREEE (reference sequence). The CDR3 is made up of 14 amino acids. V lost 3 bases to trimming and J lost 1 base, with 7 bases between them. The CDR3: CASSSQGNTGELFF. Here the CDR3 DNA reads TGTGCCAGCAGCTCCCAGGGGAACACCGGGGAGCTGTTTTTT.

The chain combines TRBV5-6 with TRBJ2-6; the D is unclear. The CDR3 length is 14 residues. The germline V gene encodes CDR1 SGHDT and CDR2 YYEEEE. Trimming cost V 6 bases and J 1 base, with 8 bases left between them. The CDR3: CASIDTSGANVLTF. In DNA form, the CDR3 reads TGTGCCAGCATCGACACGTCTGGGGCCAACGTCCTGACTTTC.

V usage is TRBV13 and J usage is TRBJ1-3; the D gene is possibly TRBD1 (6 bases). This CDR3 has 15 amino acids. V lost 3 bases and J 5 bases, leaving 14 bases between the germline ends. Germline V gene sequence: CDR1 PRHDT, CDR2 FYEKMQ (reference sequence). This CDR3 reads CASSLYLDSRNTIYF. The DNA for the CDR3 is TGTGCCAGCAGCTTGTATTTGGACAGTCGAAACACCATATATTTT.

This clone was counted ten times or more. The sample carries other DNA sequences with the same CDR3. This chain connects TRBV12-5 to TRBJ2-5; D is unclear. The V and J ends lost 2 bases and 5 bases respectively, with 3 bases between them. There are 11 residues in the CDR3. Germline assignment: CDR1 LGHNT and CDR2 FRNRAP. CDR3 nucleotide sequence: TGTGCTAGTGGTTTGCGGGAGACCCAGTACTTC. Its translation is CASGLRETQYF.

The chain has TRBV4-1 and TRBJ2-7; D unresolved. This CDR3 region has 13 residues. Germline V gene data show CDR1 as MGHRA and CDR2 as YSYEKL. V lost 8 bases and J lost 1, with 12 bases in between. Here the CDR3 reads CASRLPGSYEQYF. The CDR3 DNA sequence: TGCGCCAGCCGACTGCCCGGTTCCTACGAGCAGTACTTC.

This clone was recorded many times. The same CDR3 also results from other DNA sequences found in this sample. This rearrangement joins TRBV7-9 to TRBJ2-5, with unresolved D. The CDR3 length is 11 residues. Germline lookup yields CDR1 SEHNR and CDR2 FQNEAQ (reference sequence). Trimming cost V 3 bases and J 1 base, with 0 bases left between them. CDR3 in amino acids: CASSFQETQYF. The CDR3 DNA reads TGTGCCAGCAGCTTCCAAGAGACCCAGTACTTC.

This clone was detected only a few times. This rearrangement joins TRBV19 to TRBJ1-4; the D gene is possibly TRBD1 (5 bases). The CDR3 spans 13 residues. Germline-derived CDR1 and CDR2 are LNHDA and SQIVND (reference sequence). V gave up 6 bases and J gave up 7 bases, with 12 bases separating them. This CDR3 reads CASSPGRSEKLFF. CDR3 nucleotide sequence: TGTGCCAGTAGCCCAGGGCGAAGTGAAAAACTGTTTTTT.

This clone was counted between two and nine times. The V gene is TRBV6-5, the J gene TRBJ1-1, with a possible D match to TRBD1 (5 bases). This CDR3 is built from 12 residues. Per the germline V gene, CDR1 is MNHEY and CDR2 is SVGAGI. The V end lost 5 bases, the J end lost 6 bases, and 10 bases lay between the germline ends. The CDR3: CASSRTGAEAFF. For the CDR3, the DNA is TGTGCCAGCAGTCGAACAGGTGCTGAAGCTTTCTTT.

This clone was counted a few times. The V call is TRBV7-9, the J call TRBJ1-2; TRBD1 matches at 10 bases. Looked up from germline, CDR1 is SEHNR and CDR2 is FQNEAQ (reference sequence). The CDR3 is made up of 17 amino acids. Unmatched junction bases numbered 7, after V lost 3 bases and J lost 0 bases. This CDR3 reads CASSFPGQGSPNYGYTF. CDR3 in DNA: TGTGCCAGCAGCTTTCCGGGACAGGGGTCCCCTAACTATGGCTACACCTTC.

This clone occurred once. The chain recombines TRBV5-4 with TRBJ2-5; D possibly uses TRBD1 or TRBD2 (6 bases each). Germline V gene data show CDR1 as SGHNT and CDR2 as YYREEE (reference sequence). Trimming removed 4 bases at V and 7 bases at J, with 17 bases between. This CDR3 has 14 amino acids. The CDR3 DNA reads as TGTGCCAGCAGCCGTGGGGGCGGGGATGGGACCCAGTACTTC. This sequence encodes CASSRGGGDGTQYF.

CDR3 nucleotides: TGTGCCTGGACCCGGGGGGTAGGCTATGGCTACACCTTC. Its protein is CAWTRGVGYGYTF. The V gene is TRBV30, the J gene TRBJ1-2; weak D call: TRBD1 (5 bases). V lost 4 bases, J lost 4 bases, and 13 bases lay in between. Germline CDR1 reads GTSNPN; CDR2 reads SVGIG (reference sequence). CDR3 length equals 13 residues.

This clone has just one count. The chain uses TRBV7-6 and TRBJ1-4, with D unresolved. CDR1 is SGHVS, CDR2 FNYEAQ, per germline. Trimming stripped 1 base from V and 3 bases from J, with 9 bases between. The CDR3 length is 15 residues. This chain's CDR3 is CASSLGVQPNEKLFF. The CDR3 DNA sequence: TGTGCCAGCAGCTTAGGGGTACAGCCTAATGAAAAACTGTTTTTT. Combining the CDR3 with reference TRBV7-6 and TRBJ1-4 gives the whole variable domain GAGVSQSPRYKVTKRGQDVALRCDPISGHVSLYWYRQALGQGPEFLTYFNYEAQQDKSGLPNDRFSAERPEGSISTLTIQRTEQRDSAMYRCASSLGVQPNEKLFFGSGTQLSVL.

This clone has only a few counts. The genes are TRBV5-1 and TRBJ2-6; TRBD2 matches 7 bases. Germline loops: CDR1 SGHRS, CDR2 YFSETQ. V shed 4 bases and J 0 bases; nucleotides not matched to a gene: 4. The CDR3 has 16 residues. CDR3 in amino acids: CASSGGGSSGANVLTF. In DNA, the CDR3 is TGCGCCAGCAGCGGCGGGGGTAGCTCTGGGGCCAACGTCCTGACTTTC.

This clone has a handful of counts. This rearrangement joins TRBV29-1 to TRBJ2-1, with 13 bases aligning to TRBD2. The V gene end was trimmed by 7 bases and the J gene end by 4 bases; junction bases not matched to a gene: 7. This CDR3 region has 15 residues. Looked up from germline, CDR1 is SQVTM and CDR2 is ANQGSEA. In DNA, the CDR3 is TGCAGCGCTGGGACTAGCGGGATCCGGTACAATGAGCAGTTCTTC. Protein: CSAGTSGIRYNEQFF.

The chain employs TRBV7-3 and TRBJ2-4; no reliable D call. Trimming stripped 10 bases from V and 0 bases from J, with 10 bases between. CDR3 length: 13 residues. The germline gives CDR1 SGHTA, CDR2 FQGTGA. The CDR3 DNA follows: TGTGCCACCTCGGGCTTAGCCAAAAACATTCAGTACTTC. Protein product: CATSGLAKNIQYF.

In this sample, this clone turned up a few times. The V gene is TRBV7-2, the J gene TRBJ2-7; unclear D gene. Per the germline V gene, CDR1 is SGHTA and CDR2 is FQGNSA. The CDR3 has 12 residues. The V end was cut by 5 bases, the J end by 4 bases, with 9 bases between. The CDR3 here is CASSPNTYEQYF. The CDR3 DNA is TGTGCCAGCAGCCCCAATACTTACGAGCAGTACTTC.

This clone was found a few times. V gene TRBV5-1 combines with J gene TRBJ2-5; no reliable D call. CDR1 and CDR2 from the germline V gene are SGHRS and YFSETQ. V lost 2 bases to trimming and J lost 4 bases, with 6 bases between them. The CDR3 covers 12 residues. CDR3 protein: CASSLGPETQYF. In DNA, the CDR3 is TGCGCCAGCAGCTTAGGACCAGAGACCCAGTACTTC. Combining the CDR3 with reference TRBV5-1 and TRBJ2-5 gives the whole variable domain KAGVTQTPRYLIKTRGQQVTLSCSPISGHRSVSWYQQTPGQGLQFLFEYFSETQRNKGNFPGRFSGRQFSNSRSEMNVSTLELGDSALYLCASSLGPETQYFGPGTRLLVL.

This clone turned up a few times. This chain uses TRBV9 with TRBJ2-3; TRBD2 matches at 7 bases. CDR3 length equals 17 residues. In germline, CDR1 is SGDLS, CDR2 YYNGEE. J was trimmed by 1 base and V by 0 bases; bases with no gene match: 8. The CDR3 sequence is CASSVAMVAGGTDTQYF. CDR3 DNA sequence: TGTGCCAGCAGCGTAGCTATGGTAGCGGGTGGCACAGATACGCAGTATTTT.